The 26 T cell receptor beta chains reported below all come from one sample, sequenced in a study of CD8+ T cells in alopecia areata. Reverse transcribed after extraction, RNA yielded cDNA as the sequencing template. Using immunoSEQ multiplex PCR, the repertoire was profiled, and TCRdb retains in-frame clones only, with some absent. This sample has roughly 250,000 clones, with roughly two thirds found just once. Sequenced material: CD4+ T cells sorted from blood, taken at week 0. These receptors all stem from a human donor with alopecia areata.

This clone came up once. The V and J genes are TRBV5-6 and TRBJ1-6; 7 positions agree with TRBD1. J lost 5 bases, V lost 0 bases, and 2 bases had no gene match. CDR1 and CDR2 (germline): SGHDT, YYEEEE. This CDR3 contains 15 residues. CDR3 protein: CASSLGGTDNSPLHF. The CDR3 DNA reads TGTGCCAGCAGCTTGGGTGGGACAGATAATTCACCCCTCCACTTT.

The chain has TRBV2 and TRBJ2-5, with D perhaps TRBD1 (5 bases). The CDR3 spans 12 residues. The V end lost 6 bases, the J end lost 2 bases, and 7 bases lay between the germline ends. Germline V lookup: CDR1 SNHLY, CDR2 FYNNEI. CDR3 protein: CASRGDQETQYF. In DNA, the CDR3 is TGTGCCAGCAGAGGGGATCAAGAGACCCAGTACTTC.

The genes are TRBV29-1 and TRBJ2-3, with TRBD2 matching 8 bases. Trimming at V came to 0 bases and at J to 5 bases, leaving 16 bases not matched to a gene. This CDR3 region has 18 residues. The germline V gene encodes CDR1 SQVTM and CDR2 ANQGSEA. The CDR3 loop is CSVEEGPGSGGALDTQYF. The CDR3 DNA reads TGCAGCGTTGAAGAGGGCCCCGGGAGCGGGGGCGCACTAGATACGCAGTATTTT.

The V call is TRBV6-5, the J call TRBJ1-6; D gene unclear. CDR3 length: 13 amino acids. From germline, CDR1 is MNHEY and CDR2 SVGAGI. Trimming left V 2 bases short and J 9 bases short, with 8 bases between. CDR3 nucleotides: TGTGCCAGCAGTTACGACCCGGGTTCACCCCTCCACTTT. This encodes CASSYDPGSPLHF.

V usage is TRBV2 and J usage is TRBJ2-1; D may match TRBD1 or TRBD2 (5 bases each). The CDR3 runs 12 residues. Trimming pared 6 bases from V and 4 bases from J, leaving 7 bases between. Looked up from germline, CDR1 is SNHLY and CDR2 is FYNNEI. Here the CDR3 DNA reads TGTGCCAGCAGCGGGGCTTACAATGAGCAGTTCTTC. Protein: CASSGAYNEQFF. The full variable domain, in which reference TRBV2 and TRBJ2-1 provide the parts outside the CDR3, is EPEVTQTPSHQVTQMGQEVILRCVPISNHLYFYWYRQILGQKVEFLVSFYNNEISEKSEIFDDQFSVERPDGSNFTLKIRSTKLEDSAMYFCASSGAYNEQFFGPGTRLTVL.

This chain connects TRBV7-8 to TRBJ2-2, with 7 positions matching TRBD2. The ends lost 5 bases at V and 2 bases at J; junction bases unmatched: 11. Germline V gene data show CDR1 as SGHVS and CDR2 as FQNEAQ. This CDR3 spans 17 amino acids. The CDR3 sequence is CASSRLSGTLNTGELFF. CDR3 sequence (DNA): TGTGCCAGCAGCCGATTGAGCGGGACCCTCAACACCGGGGAGCTGTTTTTT.

The rearrangement uses TRBV4-1 and TRBJ2-6, with 7 bases identical to TRBD2. CDR3 length equals 16 residues. V gave up 0 bases and J gave up 2 bases; unmatched junction bases: 1. The germline V gene encodes CDR1 MGHRA and CDR2 YSYEKL. CDR3 loop: CASSQDAGAGANVLTF. DNA of the CDR3: TGCGCCAGCAGCCAAGATGCGGGGGCTGGGGCCAACGTCCTGACTTTC.

The chain is built from TRBV5-1 and TRBJ2-7; possibly TRBD2 for D (6 bases). From germline, CDR1 is SGHRS and CDR2 YFSETQ. The CDR3 runs 13 residues. V lost 4 bases to trimming and J lost 3 bases, with 11 bases between them. CDR3 region: CASSPGGVYEQYF. The CDR3 DNA follows: TGCGCCAGCAGCCCCGGCGGGGTCTACGAGCAGTACTTC.

The chain combines TRBV7-3 with TRBJ2-7; TRBD1 matches 9 bases. The CDR3 is 15 residues long. CDR1 is SGHTA and CDR2 is FQGTGA in the germline V gene. V trimming: 2 bases; J trimming: 3 bases; junction bases outside the gene matches: 5. The CDR3 region is CASSLLGTGIYEQYF. The CDR3 nucleotides are TGTGCCAGCAGCTTATTGGGGACAGGGATCTACGAGCAGTACTTC. Full variable domain (outside the CDR3, taken from reference TRBV7-3 and TRBJ2-7): GAGVSQTPSNKVTEKGKYVELRCDPISGHTALYWYRQSLGQGPEFLIYFQGTGAADDSGLPNDRFFAVRPEGSVSTLKIQRTERGDSAVYLCASSLLGTGIYEQYFGPGTRLTVT.

This clone showed up just once. The DNA of the CDR3 is TGTGCCAGCAGGGGTAGGGGAAGCTCCTACGAGCAGTACTTC. It codes for CASRGRGSSYEQYF. The J gene is TRBJ2-7, the V gene TRBV5-6; a weak D match, TRBD1 (5 bases). Germline CDR1 reads SGHDT; CDR2 reads YYEEEE. V gave up 5 bases and J gave up 0 bases, with 12 bases separating them. This CDR3 spans 14 amino acids.

The chain employs TRBV4-1 and TRBJ2-3, with D possibly being TRBD1 or TRBD2 (7 bases each). This CDR3 comprises 16 residues. Germline-derived CDR1 and CDR2 are MGHRA and YSYEKL. Trimming removed 1 base at V and 7 bases at J, with 18 bases between. CDR3 coding DNA: TGCGCCAGCAGCCAAGTCCAGGGGGGGCCTTTAAATACGCAGTATTTT. It specifies CASSQVQGGPLNTQYF.

Only one count was recorded for this clone. The chain combines TRBV4-3 with TRBJ2-1; no clear D gene. V dropped 5 bases and J dropped 4 bases, with 15 bases sitting between them. Per the germline V gene, CDR1 is LGHNA and CDR2 is YSLEER. The CDR3 totals 15 residues. CDR3 in amino acids: CASSFWRGPYNEQFF. For the CDR3, the DNA is TGCGCCAGCAGCTTTTGGCGCGGACCGTACAATGAGCAGTTCTTC.

This chain uses TRBV30 with TRBJ1-1; D remains ambiguous. Germline V lookup: CDR1 GTSNPN, CDR2 SVGIG (reference sequence). Trimming left V 4 bases short and J 1 base short, with 16 bases between. This CDR3 has 15 residues. CDR3 region: CAWTAQEQRNTEAFF. The CDR3 nucleotides read TGTGCCTGGACAGCTCAAGAACAGAGGAACACTGAAGCTTTCTTT.

The chain combines TRBV9 with TRBJ2-5, with 9 bases aligning to TRBD2. Germline CDR1 and CDR2: SGDLS and YYNGEE. The CDR3 is 15 residues long. With V trimmed by 6 bases and J by 0 bases, 6 bases remained unmatched. The CDR3 reads CASTFSGGYQETQYF. Written as DNA, the CDR3 is TGTGCCAGCACCTTCAGCGGGGGGTACCAAGAGACCCAGTACTTC.

The gene calls are TRBV29-1 and TRBJ2-3; possible D gene TRBD2, 6 bases. Germline assignment: CDR1 SQVTM and CDR2 ANQGSEA. This CDR3 contains 15 residues. V lost 4 bases and J lost 1, with 15 bases in between. The CDR3 is CSVVGGPSGTDTQYF. CDR3 nucleotides: TGCAGCGTTGTTGGAGGGCCCTCGGGCACAGATACGCAGTATTTT.

The sample holds a few counts of this clone. V gene TRBV30 combines with J gene TRBJ2-1; D uncertain. Germline lookup yields CDR1 GTSNPN and CDR2 SVGIG (reference sequence). Between the trimmed V and J ends, which lost 3 bases and 9 bases, there was a span of 9 bases. This CDR3 contains 11 residues. The CDR3 region has the DNA TGTGCCTGGAGGAGCGAGATTGAGCAGTTCTTC. It yields the protein CAWRSEIEQFF. Full variable domain (missing parts from reference TRBV30 and TRBJ2-1): SQTIHQWPATLVQPVGSPLSLECTVEGTSNPNLYWYRQAAGRGLQLLFYSVGIGQISSEVPQNLSASRPQDRQFILSSKKLLLSDSGFYLCAWRSEIEQFFGPGTRLTVL.

The chain is built from TRBV11-2 and TRBJ2-3; perhaps TRBD1 as D (6 bases). V lost 9 bases to trimming and J lost 6 bases, with 16 bases between them. The CDR3 length is 13 residues. Germline CDR1 is SGHAT and CDR2 is FQNNGV. CDR3 coding DNA: TGTGCCAGTTCAAATCACGACAGGGATACGCAGTATTTT. It encodes CASSNHDRDTQYF. Based on the CDR3 plus reference TRBV11-2 and TRBJ2-3, the full variable domain is EAGVAQSPRYKIIEKRQSVAFWCNPISGHATLYWYQQILGQGPKLLIQFQNNGVVDDSQLPKDRFSAERLKGVDSTLKIQPAKLEDSAVYLCASSNHDRDTQYFGPGTRLTVL.

The chain combines TRBV6-5 with TRBJ2-1; 9 positions agree with TRBD2. V was pared by 7 bases and J by 5 bases, with 6 bases of the junction left unmatched. The CDR3 length is 14 residues. Germline V gene lookup returns CDR1 MNHEY and CDR2 SVGAGI. The CDR3 protein is CASNMAGGDNEQFF. For the CDR3, the DNA is TGTGCCAGCAACATGGCGGGGGGGGACAATGAGCAGTTCTTC.

This clone came up a few times. The chain recombines TRBV29-1 with TRBJ2-2, with TRBD1 matching over 9 bases. With 6 bases clipped from V and 6 bases from J, the junction kept 8 bases outside the gene matches. Looked up from germline, CDR1 is SQVTM and CDR2 is ANQGSEA. The CDR3 loop spans 14 amino acids. The CDR3 nucleotides read TGCAGCGTGCTTCCGGGACAGGGACCCGGGGAGCTGTTTTTT. This sequence encodes CSVLPGQGPGELFF.

This chain links TRBV6-6 with TRBJ1-5; possibly TRBD1 for D (5 bases). This CDR3 is built from 15 residues. Trimming took 6 bases from V and 3 from J, leaving 15 bases between them. Per the germline V gene, CDR1 is MNHNY and CDR2 is SVGAGI (reference sequence). The CDR3 DNA reads TGTGCCAGCAGGGTTCAGGGAGTTAACAATCAGCCCCAGCATTTT. As protein: CASRVQGVNNQPQHF.

The sample holds one count of this clone. The chain carries TRBV7-2 and TRBJ2-1; D uncertain. The V gene lost 2 bases and the J gene lost 0 bases, with 8 bases spanning the gap. Germline V lookup: CDR1 SGHTA, CDR2 FQGNSA. There are 15 residues in the CDR3. The CDR3 protein is CASSLSLSSYNEQFF. The DNA for the CDR3 is TGTGCCAGCAGCTTATCTCTGAGCTCCTACAATGAGCAGTTCTTC.

The chain has TRBV4-1 and TRBJ2-3, with D perhaps TRBD2 (5 bases). Trimming took 0 bases from V and 0 from J, leaving 7 bases between them. This CDR3 spans 15 amino acids. Germline-derived CDR1 and CDR2 are MGHRA and YSYEKL. CDR3 in DNA: TGCGCCAGCAGCCAAGATGACTATAGCACAGATACGCAGTATTTT. Encoded protein: CASSQDDYSTDTQYF.

This rearrangement joins TRBV13 to TRBJ1-2; D is perhaps TRBD1 (6 bases). V was shortened by 7 bases and J by 4 bases, with 16 bases between the two germline ends. The germline V gene encodes CDR1 PRHDT and CDR2 FYEKMQ (reference sequence). The CDR3 is 14 amino acids. The CDR3, as DNA: TGTGCCAGCACCCTGACAGGCCGTACCTATGGCTACACCTTC. Translation gives CASTLTGRTYGYTF.

The chain employs TRBV6-5 and TRBJ1-1; TRBD1 might be the D (5 bases). The CDR3 is made up of 14 amino acids. Between the trimmed V and J ends, which lost 4 bases and 1 base, there was a span of 10 bases. Germline V CDR1 and CDR2: MNHEY, SVGAGI. Written as DNA, the CDR3 is TGTGCCAGCAGTTTGCGACAGCCGAACACTGAAGCTTTCTTT. It specifies CASSLRQPNTEAFF.

This clone was seen only a few times. The chain is built from TRBV2 and TRBJ2-3, with D unclear. This CDR3 contains 12 residues. Trimming pared 1 base from V and 3 bases from J, leaving 2 bases between. Germline V gives CDR1 SNHLY, CDR2 FYNNEI. CDR3 sequence reads: CASSEVTDTQYF. The CDR3 DNA is TGTGCCAGCAGTGAAGTGACAGATACGCAGTATTTT.

This clone occurred once. The V call is TRBV29-1, the J call TRBJ2-5; a weak D match, TRBD2 (7 bases). Trimming removed 6 bases from V and 5 bases from J, with 16 bases in between. CDR3 length: 13 residues. The germline gives CDR1 SQVTM, CDR2 ANQGSEA. CDR3 DNA sequence: TGCAGCGTCGCGGGGGCCTCTGATGAGACCCAGTACTTC. Its protein is CSVAGASDETQYF.